Included here is one T cell receptor (beta chain) sequence, with context. Its specific antigen is unknown. No much larger clone is present one base from it, and per-base qualities are unavailable. The sample is drawn from a study of response to subunit inactivated influenza vaccine (dated by TCRdb to about 2018). Turning to the overall study: Deep quantitative T cell receptor repertoire profiling was used in the study to track responses to a trivalent subunit inactivated influenza vaccine.

The investigation overall reported the following: The authors proposed that each seasonal influenza vaccination may bring in only a limited number of new T cells.

Receptor amplification or capture employed RT-PCR. The sequencing machine was an Illumina HiSeq 2500. TCRdb reran the public reads through fastp at Q25 and MiXCR, keeping productive beta chains. Each CDR3 protein appears once, grouped with its most common genes and DNA. The sample table holds about 610,000 distinct CDR3 sequences, of which about 15% were seen once. The top ten constitute 11% of the sample. The CDR3 sequence holds 12 residues, the cysteine and phenylalanine included. CDR3 DNA only is kept here, 36 bases in frame from base 1. Ends trimmed: V by 2 bases, J by 12 bases; bases unmatched to a gene: 4. Looking up the germline V gene yields CDR1 SGHNT and CDR2 YENEEA.

Recombination linked TRBV11-3 to TRBJ2-1; TRBD2 lines up with 7 middle nucleotides. The sample in question was PBMCs from blood, obtained 11 to 12 days after vaccination. This TCR was recovered from a man aged 50-59 years who received an inactivated influenza vaccine. Donor details come from another sample of the same person, matched by shared clones. The CDR3 region reads CASSLTGGPQFF. The DNA reads TGTGCCAGCAGCTTAACGGGAGGACCGCAGTTCTTC.